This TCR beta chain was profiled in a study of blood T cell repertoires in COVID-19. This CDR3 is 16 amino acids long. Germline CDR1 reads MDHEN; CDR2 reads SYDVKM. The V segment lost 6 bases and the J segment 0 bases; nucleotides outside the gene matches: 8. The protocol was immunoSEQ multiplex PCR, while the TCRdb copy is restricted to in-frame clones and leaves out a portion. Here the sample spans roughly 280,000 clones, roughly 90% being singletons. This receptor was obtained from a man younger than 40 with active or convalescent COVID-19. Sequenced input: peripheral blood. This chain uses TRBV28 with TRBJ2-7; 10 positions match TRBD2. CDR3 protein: CASRNRLAGTSYEQYF. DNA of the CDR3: TGTGCCAGCAGGAATCGACTAGCGGGTACCTCCTACGAGCAGTACTTC.